Shown below are 29 T cell receptor beta chains from a single sample sequenced in a study of response to subunit inactivated influenza vaccine. From the RT-PCR reads, TCRdb called clonotypes with MiXCR, one entry per CDR3 protein. The sample holds approximately 500,000 distinct CDR3 sequences; around 25% are singletons and the top ten take 2.5% to 3%. The data were also submitted as part of a second study, on T cells expressing NK-cell markers. That source reports: In generating TCR beta cDNA, 5'RACE template switching with UMIs was used.

The starting material was CD4+ T cells sorted from PBMCs, obtained 11 to 12 days after vaccination. These receptors all come from a man between 45 and 60 years old who received an inactivated influenza vaccine.

This chain links TRBV10-3 with TRBJ1-3; 7 bases are shared with TRBD1. V trimming: 6 bases; J trimming: 4 bases; junction bases outside the gene matches: 3. This CDR3 has 13 residues. Germline-derived CDR1 and CDR2 are ENHRY and SYGVKD. DNA for the CDR3: TGTGCCATCAGCACAGGGGTAGGAAACACCATATATTTT. Translation gives CAISTGVGNTIYF.

CDR3 in DNA: TGTGCCAGCAGCACCCGACAGAGCAGTAATTCACCCCTCCACTTT. Amino acids: CASSTRQSSNSPLHF. The rearrangement joins TRBV5-4 to TRBJ1-6; D might be TRBD1 (5 bases). Trimming stripped 4 bases from V and 6 bases from J, with 14 bases between. Germline assignment: CDR1 SGHNT and CDR2 YYREEE (reference sequence). The CDR3 totals 15 residues.

The rearrangement joins TRBV11-1 to TRBJ1-5; 8 bases are a match to TRBD1. Germline trimming cut 1 base from V and 2 bases from J; bases unmatched to any gene: 10. CDR3 length: 18 amino acids. Germline CDR1 SGHAT, CDR2 FQDESV (reference sequence). DNA for the CDR3: TGTGCCAGCAGCTTAGGAGCAGGGGGCCCTCCGCGCAATCAGCCCCAGCATTTT. Its translation is CASSLGAGGPPRNQPQHF.

This chain joins TRBV7-8 and TRBJ2-5; TRBD2 might be the D (6 bases). Germline CDR1 SGHVS, CDR2 FQNEAQ. The V and J ends lost 7 bases and 5 bases respectively, with 20 bases between them. The CDR3 has 15 residues. The CDR3 sequence: CASTGGVLVQETQYF. The CDR3 nucleotides are TGTGCCAGCACCGGAGGGGTTTTGGTCCAGGAGACCCAGTACTTC. Combining the CDR3 with reference TRBV7-8 and TRBJ2-5 gives the whole variable domain GAGVSQSPRYKVAKRGQDVALRCDPISGHVSLFWYQQALGQGPEFLTYFQNEAQLDKSGLPSDRFFAERPEGSVSTLKIQRTQQEDSAVYLCASTGGVLVQETQYFGPGTRLLVL.

The J gene is TRBJ2-1, the V gene TRBV24-1; tentatively, D is TRBD2 (5 bases). V lost 0 bases and J lost 5, with 10 bases in between. Germline V lookup: CDR1 KGHDR, CDR2 SFDVKD. The CDR3 sequence is 15 residues long. DNA for the CDR3: TGTGCCACCAGTGATTTGTATCCGGGAAACAATGAGCAGTTCTTC. Amino acids: CATSDLYPGNNEQFF.

The chain has TRBV7-8 and TRBJ2-3, with 11 bases that match TRBD2. Looked up from germline, CDR1 is SGHVS and CDR2 is FQNEAQ. V dropped 7 bases and J dropped 7; count of bases not matched to a gene: 13. The CDR3 covers 16 residues. CDR3 sequence: CASTLRLAGGTNTQYF. The DNA of the CDR3 is TGTGCCAGCACCCTTAGGCTAGCGGGGGGTACGAATACGCAGTATTTT.

This clonotype was seen only a few times. The chain employs TRBV3-1 and TRBJ1-5; 7 nucleotides line up with TRBD1. J lost 4 bases, V lost 3 bases, and 3 bases had no gene match. Germline assignment: CDR1 LGHDT and CDR2 YNNKEL (reference sequence). CDR3 length equals 14 residues. The CDR3 bases are TGTGCCAGCAGCCAGACAGGGACTAATCAGCCCCAGCATTTT. This sequence encodes CASSQTGTNQPQHF.

The chain combines TRBV29-1 with TRBJ2-3; D is ambiguous. This CDR3 has 13 amino acids. Deletions cut 0 bases from V and 5 bases from J, with 9 bases between. Germline V CDR1 and CDR2: SQVTM, ANQGSEA. The CDR3: CSVEESFRDTQYF. CDR3 DNA sequence: TGCAGCGTTGAAGAGAGCTTTAGAGATACGCAGTATTTT.

CDR3 sequence (DNA): TGTGCCAGCAGGCCTCAATCCGGGGAGCTGTTTTTT. It specifies CASRPQSGELFF. The gene calls are TRBV6-5 and TRBJ2-2; no clear D. Germline V gene lookup returns CDR1 MNHEY and CDR2 SVGAGI. CDR3 size: 12 residues. The germline V and J ends were trimmed by 6 bases and 6 bases, with 8 bases remaining between them.

V usage is TRBV2 and J usage is TRBJ2-3; no clear D. CDR1 is SNHLY, CDR2 FYNNEI, per germline. The CDR3 totals 11 residues. Between the trimmed V and J ends, which lost 7 bases and 5 bases, there was a span of 7 bases. CDR3 nucleotide sequence: TGTGCCAGCACGTGGGGAGATACGCAGTATTTT. It is translated as CASTWGDTQYF.

A few counts support this clonotype. This chain connects TRBV6-1 to TRBJ1-2, with unresolved D. The CDR3 extends over 13 amino acids. V lost 9 bases to trimming and J lost 4 bases, with 15 bases between them. The germline V gene has CDR1 MNHNS and CDR2 SASEGT. The CDR3: CASWEAKTYGYTF. CDR3 in DNA: TGTGCCAGTTGGGAGGCAAAAACCTATGGCTACACCTTC.

The rearrangement joins TRBV6-2 or TRBV6-3 to TRBJ1-5; D is perhaps TRBD1 (5 bases). The CDR3 spans 13 residues. Germline lookup yields CDR1 MNHEY and CDR2 SVGEGT. The V and J ends lost 6 bases and 7 bases respectively, with 13 bases between them. The CDR3 is CASSPGGRQPQHF. CDR3 nucleotides: TGTGCCAGCAGCCCTGGGGGTCGGCAGCCCCAGCATTTT.

J is TRBJ2-3 and V is TRBV5-1; 12 positions match TRBD2. This CDR3 region has 15 residues. V gave up 4 bases and J gave up 4 bases; unmatched junction bases: 4. Germline V CDR1 and CDR2: SGHRS, YFSETQ. As DNA, the CDR3 is TGCGCCAGCAGCCGACTAGCGGGGGTCTCAGATACGCAGTATTTT. It encodes CASSRLAGVSDTQYF.

This clonotype was observed a few times. The rearrangement uses TRBV10-3 and TRBJ2-1, with 11 bases that match TRBD2. Germline CDR1 is ENHRY and CDR2 is SYGVKD. The CDR3 loop spans 16 amino acids. The ends lost 3 bases at V and 9 bases at J; junction bases unmatched: 10. CDR3 sequence: CAISEQLAGAGGEQFF. CDR3 DNA sequence: TGTGCCATCAGTGAACAACTAGCGGGGGCCGGGGGTGAGCAGTTCTTC.

On this clonotype: The junction differs from germline at one of its ends, possibly a read error. The gene calls are TRBV10-3 and TRBJ1-4; D remains unclear. This CDR3 comprises 15 residues. The germline V gene has CDR1 ENHRY and CDR2 SYGVKD. The CDR3 here is CAISESRNANEKLFF. CDR3 DNA: TGTGCCATCAGCGAGTCCCGGAATGCTAATGAAAAACTGTTTTTT.

This rearrangement joins TRBV7-8 to TRBJ2-7; D gene ambiguous. The CDR3 spans 18 residues. V was cut by 6 bases and J by 1 base, with 25 bases left in between. CDR1 is SGHVS and CDR2 is FQNEAQ in the germline V gene. The CDR3 DNA reads TGTGCCAGCAGACCCTGGGCAGCAAGACACCCATCGTCCTACGAGCAGTACTTC. It specifies CASRPWAARHPSSYEQYF.

This clonotype was seen more than once but under ten times. The chain carries TRBV28 and TRBJ2-7; D is perhaps TRBD2 (6 bases). The CDR3 has 15 amino acids. Germline loops: CDR1 MDHEN, CDR2 SYDVKM. Trimming left V 7 bases short and J 2 bases short, with 18 bases between. CDR3 nucleotide sequence: TGTGCCAGCACCCCAGCAGCGGGCCGCACCTACGAGCAGTACTTC. Translating it yields CASTPAAGRTYEQYF.

The gene calls are TRBV4-2 and TRBJ2-5; 10 nucleotides match TRBD2. Unmatched junction bases numbered 9, after V lost 0 bases and J lost 8 bases. The length of the CDR3 is 16 residues. CDR1 is LGHNA and CDR2 is YNFKEQ in the germline V gene. In nucleotides, the CDR3 is TGTGCCAGCAGCCAAGATCCAACTAGCGGGGCGGGTACCCAGTACTTC. This gives the protein CASSQDPTSGAGTQYF.

This clonotype was found a few times. The chain joins TRBV10-2 to TRBJ2-2; TRBD2 matches at 15 bases. Germline values: CDR1 WSHSY, CDR2 SAAADI. This CDR3 comprises 19 residues. The V and J ends lost 6 bases and 4 bases, in that order; junction bases with no gene match: 12. The CDR3 coding sequence is TGCGCCAGCAGCGGTACCGGGACTAGCGGGAGGTATCGCACCGGGGAGCTGTTTTTT. Its protein product is CASSGTGTSGRYRTGELFF.

The rearrangement joins TRBV5-5 to TRBJ2-1; D is ambiguous. Germline values: CDR1 SGHKS, CDR2 YYEKEE (reference sequence). This CDR3 spans 13 amino acids. V lost 2 bases and J lost 5, with 8 bases in between. The CDR3 nucleotides read TGTGCCAGCAGCTTTGGACCCGACAATGAGCAGTTCTTC. Translation gives CASSFGPDNEQFF. Using reference TRBV5-5 and TRBJ2-1 for the parts outside the CDR3, the full variable domain is DAGVTQSPTHLIKTRGQQVTLRCSPISGHKSVSWYQQVLGQGPQFIFQYYEKEERGRGNFPDRFSARQFPNYSSELNVNALLLGDSALYLCASSFGPDNEQFFGPGTRLTVL.

The table lists this clonotype with a few counts. V and J are TRBV29-1 and TRBJ2-3; 7 bases map to TRBD1. This CDR3 contains 12 residues. Germline V gene lookup returns CDR1 SQVTM and CDR2 ANQGSEA. V lost 7 bases to trimming and J lost 3 bases; unmatched junction nucleotides: 4. CDR3: CSAGTVTDTQYF. Written as DNA, the CDR3 is TGCAGCGCCGGGACAGTTACAGATACGCAGTATTTT.

This chain joins TRBV20-1 and TRBJ2-7, with D hard to call. V lost 5 bases and J lost 5, with 10 bases in between. Germline lookup yields CDR1 DFQATT and CDR2 SNEGSKA (reference sequence). CDR3 length: 11 residues. CDR3 region: CSAARTDEQYF. The CDR3, as DNA: TGCAGTGCTGCAAGGACGGACGAGCAGTACTTC.

The chain carries TRBV5-1 and TRBJ2-1, with TRBD1 matching over 8 bases. This CDR3 has 16 residues. The germline CDR1 and CDR2 sequences are SGHRS and YFSETQ. J was trimmed by 5 bases and V by 4 bases; bases with no gene match: 11. The DNA for the CDR3 is TGCGCCAGCAGCCCCTCGGACAGGGTCGACGACAATGAGCAGTTCTTC. It yields the protein CASSPSDRVDDNEQFF.

This clonotype was seen more than once but under ten times. The rearrangement uses TRBV6-1 and TRBJ2-2, with 8 bases identical to TRBD1. Unmatched junction bases numbered 12, after V lost 5 bases and J lost 4 bases. From germline, CDR1 is MNHNS and CDR2 SASEGT. This CDR3 has 17 residues. CDR3 residues: CASSRFGGTGTTGELFF. The CDR3 DNA sequence: TGTGCCAGCAGTCGCTTCGGAGGGACAGGTACCACCGGGGAGCTGTTTTTT.

The chain links TRBV19 to TRBJ2-7; 10 bases align to TRBD2. The CDR3 is 14 residues long. Germline V gene sequence: CDR1 LNHDA, CDR2 SQIVND (reference sequence). The junction had 7 bases not matched to a gene; V was cut back by 5 bases and J by 6 bases. CDR3 sequence: CASSQMSSGSEQYF. CDR3 DNA: TGTGCCAGTAGTCAGATGTCTAGCGGGAGCGAGCAGTACTTC.

The chain has TRBV5-1 and TRBJ1-6; D call uncertain. Per germline, CDR1 SGHRS and CDR2 YFSETQ. This CDR3 contains 16 residues. V gave up 4 bases and J gave up 0 bases, with 11 bases separating them. The CDR3: CASSIGGASYNSPLHF. DNA for the CDR3: TGCGCCAGCAGCATAGGAGGTGCCTCCTATAATTCACCCCTCCACTTT. The full variable domain, rest sourced from reference TRBV5-1 and TRBJ1-6, is KAGVTQTPRYLIKTRGQQVTLSCSPISGHRSVSWYQQTPGQGLQFLFEYFSETQRNKGNFPGRFSGRQFSNSRSEMNVSTLELGDSALYLCASSIGGASYNSPLHFGNGTRLTVT.

This chain uses TRBV28 with TRBJ2-7; no definite D call. With 2 bases removed from V and 1 base from J, the gap between germline ends came to 15 bases. This CDR3 region has 16 residues. Germline-derived CDR1 and CDR2 are MDHEN and SYDVKM. Here the CDR3 reads CASSLNPAATSYEQYF. The CDR3 nucleotides read TGTGCCAGCAGTTTAAACCCCGCGGCCACGTCCTACGAGCAGTACTTC.

As for this clonotype: Being one base from a much bigger clone, this may be a read error. This rearrangement joins TRBV2 to TRBJ2-7, with 9 bases fitting TRBD1. V trimming: 7 bases; J trimming: 3 bases; junction bases outside the gene matches: 4. In germline, CDR1 is SNHLY, CDR2 FYNNEI. The CDR3 spans 13 residues. CDR3 amino acids: CASNGQGNYEQYF. DNA for the CDR3: TGTGCCAGCAACGGACAGGGGAACTACGAGCAGTACTTC. Full variable domain (outside the CDR3, taken from reference TRBV2 and TRBJ2-7): EPEVTQTPSHQVTQMGQEVILRCVPISNHLYFYWYRQILGQKVEFLVSFYNNEISEKSEIFDDQFSVERPDGSNFTLKIRSTKLEDSAMYFCASNGQGNYEQYFGPGTRLTVT.

The V call is TRBV27, the J call TRBJ2-5; 7 bases are a match to TRBD2. V was clipped by 3 bases and J by 5 bases; unmatched bases: 6. Germline assignment: CDR1 MNHEY and CDR2 SMNVEV (reference sequence). CDR3 size: 14 residues. The DNA of the CDR3 is TGTGCCAGCAGTTTTGCGGGGGAGGGGGAGACCCAGTACTTC. Translated, it gives CASSFAGEGETQYF.